The rows below give T cell receptor beta chains drawn from one sample of a study of blood T cell repertoires in COVID-19. Data came from immunoSEQ multiplex PCR; TCRdb stores just in-frame clones and leaves some out. The repertoire holds about 200,000 clones, 70% to 85% seen once, with around an eighth in the top ten. The sequenced sample consisted of peripheral blood. Every receptor here comes from a man over 45 who had recovered from COVID-19. CDR3s include the opening cysteine and the closing phenylalanine or tryptophan. D genes are given only for firm matches. The size entry is marked missing in some rows and otherwise reads once, few, many or a size class.

TRBV9	-	TRBJ2-7	-	TGTGCCAGCAGCGAGGGGTCCACCTCCTACGAGCAGTACTTC	CASSEGSTSYEQYF
TRBV6-2/TRBV6-3	-	TRBJ2-5	-	TGTGCCAGCAGTAAATTCGACTCAGAAGAGACCCAGTACTTC	CASSKFDSEETQYF
TRBV12-3/TRBV12-4	TRBD2	TRBJ2-1	-	TGTGCCAGCAGCCCGGGACTAGTCAATGAGCAGTTCTTC	CASSPGLVNEQFF
TRBV7-8	-	TRBJ1-1	-	TGTGCCAGCAGCTTACGCATCGGGAACACTGAAGCTTTCTTT	CASSLRIGNTEAFF
TRBV4-1	TRBD1	TRBJ1-1	-	TGCGCCAGCAGCCATCCGCCGGGACAGGGGAAGGGGGACCCTGAAGCTTTCTTT	CASSHPPGQGKGDPEAFF
TRBV21-1	-	TRBJ2-1	-	TGTGCCAGCAGCAATTTACTAGCATCCTACAATGAGCAGTTCTTC	CASSNLLASYNEQFF
TRBV7-2	-	TRBJ2-1	-	TGTGCCAGCAGCCCCTGGAGCGGCGGCTACAATGAGCAGTTCTTC	CASSPWSGGYNEQFF
TRBV30	TRBD2	TRBJ2-1	once	TGTGCCTGGAGTGGCGTATCTAGCGGGATTATATATGAGCAGTTCTTC	CAWSGVSSGIIYEQFF
TRBV25-1	-	TRBJ2-2	-	TGTGCCAGCAGTGCTCAGGGTTTTTCCGGGGAGCTGTTTTTT	CASSAQGFSGELFF
TRBV11-3	-	TRBJ2-7	-	TGTGCCAGCAGCTCCGACAGGTCCATATCCTACGAGCAGTACTTC	CASSSDRSISYEQYF
TRBV19	TRBD1	TRBJ2-1	-	TGTGCCAGTAGTACCGACAGGGGGCAGTTCTTC	CASSTDRGQFF
TRBV9	-	TRBJ2-6	-	TGTGCCAGCAGCGTATCCGGGAACTTGAACGTCCTGACTTTC	CASSVSGNLNVLTF
TRBV10-3	-	TRBJ1-1	-	TGTGCCGCCCGGGAGGCAGGAGACACTGAAGCTTTCTTT	CAAREAGDTEAFF
TRBV7-8	TRBD1	TRBJ2-1	once	TGTGCCAGCAGCTTAGAAGGGGGCGCGTCCTACAATGAGCAGTTCTTC	CASSLEGGASYNEQFF
TRBV19	TRBD1	TRBJ1-2	-	TGTGCCAGTAGTATAATGAGGGGGCTCGGCTATGGCTACACCTTC	CASSIMRGLGYGYTF
TRBV10-1	-	TRBJ2-7	few	TGCGCCAGCAGTGAGATCCTAGCGCCTAACTACGAGCAGTACTTC	CASSEILAPNYEQYF
TRBV5-1	-	TRBJ2-2	-	TGCGCCAGCAGCTTGACAGGCCAGAACACCGGGGAGCTGTTTTTT	CASSLTGQNTGELFF
TRBV5-1	-	TRBJ2-3	-	TGCGCCAGCAGCTTGTATCAAGTTGGGGCTACCGTTGGAGATACGCAGTATTTT	CASSLYQVGATVGDTQYF
TRBV19	TRBD2	TRBJ2-2	-	TGTGCCAGTATCCCTAGCGGGAGGCTTGAGACCGGGGAGCTGTTTTTT	CASIPSGRLETGELFF
TRBV7-2	-	TRBJ2-3	-	TGTGCCAGCAGCTTGGCCGGGAGAACGACAGATACGCAGTATTTT	CASSLAGRTTDTQYF
TRBV30	-	TRBJ2-5	-	TGTGCCTGGAGGGAGGGCAGGGAGAGGCGAGAGACCCAGTACTTC	CAWREGRERRETQYF
TRBV21-1	-	TRBJ1-2	-	TGTGCCAGCAGCAATCCCGACAGGGTTATTAATGGCTACACCTTC	CASSNPDRVINGYTF
TRBV19	-	TRBJ2-5	-	TGTGCCAGTAGTATGGGCTACAGCCAAGAGACCCAGTACTTC	CASSMGYSQETQYF
TRBV30	-	TRBJ2-7	few	TGTGCCTGGAGTGGGATCTTTGGGCAGAAGAAGTACTTC	CAWSGIFGQKKYF
TRBV11-1	TRBD1	TRBJ2-7	-	TGTGCCAGCAGTACGTTACAGGGGTACGAGCAGTACTTC	CASSTLQGYEQYF
TRBV28	-	TRBJ2-7	-	TGTGCCAGCAGTTTAATCATAGGAGGGTACGAGCAGTACTTC	CASSLIIGGYEQYF
TRBV5-1	-	TRBJ2-3	few	TGCGCCAGCAGCTGGGAGAGGGTCTTCGATACGCAGTATTTT	CASSWERVFDTQYF
TRBV27	-	TRBJ2-5	medium-sized	TGTGCCAGCAGTGGGCGATGGCAAGAGACCCAGTACTTC	CASSGRWQETQYF
TRBV7-2	TRBD2	TRBJ2-2	-	TGTGCCAGCAGCTCGACTAGCTCCAGGGAGCTGTTTTTT	CASSSTSSRELFF
TRBV28	TRBD1	TRBJ1-6	-	TGTGCCAGCAGTTTACTCACGTCATGGGGACAGAATAATTCACCCCTCCACTTT	CASSLLTSWGQNNSPLHF
TRBV9	-	TRBJ2-1	-	TGTGCCAGCAGCTATGACTACTACAATGAGCAGTTCTTC	CASSYDYYNEQFF
TRBV19	-	TRBJ2-1	-	TGTGCCAGTAAAGCCCCCAGGGAAGGGATTGAGCAGTTCTTC	CASKAPREGIEQFF
TRBV6-5	TRBD1	TRBJ1-6	-	TGTGCCAGCAGTAGACAGGGCCCCAATTCACCCCTCCACTTT	CASSRQGPNSPLHF
TRBV5-1	TRBD1	TRBJ1-4	-	TGCGCCAGCAGCTCCTCGGCCCGGACAGGGTTGGCTGAAAAACTGTTTTTT	CASSSSARTGLAEKLFF
TRBV5-1	-	TRBJ2-1	-	TGCGCCAGCAGCCCGACAGGCGGAGACAATGAGCAGTTCTTC	CASSPTGGDNEQFF
TRBV5-1	-	TRBJ2-1	-	TGCGCCAGCAGCCCACCGGCCCAGGGATTCTACAATGAGCAGTTCTTC	CASSPPAQGFYNEQFF
TRBV2	-	TRBJ1-1	-	TGTGCCAGCAGCGAGATCCCGGGACAACGAGCTTTCTTT	CASSEIPGQRAFF
TRBV24-1	TRBD1	TRBJ2-3	-	TGTGCCACCAGTGATTCTAGGCAGGGGGCGAGCACAGATACGCAGTATTTT	CATSDSRQGASTDTQYF
TRBV3-1/TRBV3-2	-	TRBJ1-1	-	TGTGCCAGCACCCCAGGGATTTGGGTGAACACTGAAGCTTTCTTT	CASTPGIWVNTEAFF
TRBV18	-	TRBJ1-2	-	TGTGCCAGCTCACCAGATTTAGGAGGGGCTCTCCCCACCTTC	CASSPDLGGALPTF
TRBV4-2	TRBD2	TRBJ2-7	few	TGTGCCAGCAGCCACCGGGAGCCTAGCGGGAGCTTAGGGTACGAGCAGTACTTC	CASSHREPSGSLGYEQYF
TRBV2	TRBD1	TRBJ1-1	-	TGTGCCAGCACACTCGACAGGGCCGCGATGAACACTGAAGCTTTCTTT	CASTLDRAAMNTEAFF
TRBV19	TRBD1	TRBJ1-5	-	TGTGCCAGTTCGGACAGGTCTAACAATCAGCCCCAGCATTTT	CASSDRSNNQPQHF
TRBV3-1/TRBV3-2	-	TRBJ1-3	-	TGTGCCAGCAGCCAAGATGGGGTCTTCGGACAGAGAGTCCGAAACACCATATATTTT	CASSQDGVFGQRVRNTIYF
TRBV30	TRBD1	TRBJ1-2	-	TGTGCCTGGAGTGTAATGGTATTGCGACAGGGGGAAAACTATGGCTACACCTTC	CAWSVMVLRQGENYGYTF
TRBV29-1	-	TRBJ2-1	-	TGCAGCGCTGTTAGCAATGAGCAGTTCTTC	CSAVSNEQFF
TRBV5-5	TRBD1	TRBJ1-3	once	TGTGCCAGCAGCTCGACAGGGACAGGGTCTGGAAACACCATATATTTT	CASSSTGTGSGNTIYF
TRBV29-1	-	TRBJ1-1	-	TGCAGCGTTGTAGGGGATATTGAAGCTTTCTTT	CSVVGDIEAFF
TRBV9	TRBD2	TRBJ2-7	-	TGTGCCAGCAGCGAGGGACTAGCGGTTAGCTCCTACGAGCAGTACTTC	CASSEGLAVSSYEQYF
TRBV18	-	TRBJ2-3	-	TGTGCCAGCTCACCCCGGTATAGCACAGATACGCAGTATTTT	CASSPRYSTDTQYF
TRBV11-1	TRBD2	TRBJ2-1	-	TGTGCCAGCAAGCCAGGGACTAGTTATTACAATGAGCAGTTCTTC	CASKPGTSYYNEQFF
TRBV19	TRBD2	TRBJ2-1	once	TGTGCCAGTAGGTTAGATAGCGGGAGGAATTTAAATGAGCAGTTCTTC	CASRLDSGRNLNEQFF
TRBV27	TRBD2	TRBJ2-7	-	TGTGCCAGCAGTTTAGTAGCGGGGGAGTCCTACGAGCAGTACTTC	CASSLVAGESYEQYF
TRBV4-2	TRBD2	TRBJ2-3	-	TGTGCCAGCAGCCAGCGACTAGCGGGAGGCACAGATACGCAGTATTTT	CASSQRLAGGTDTQYF
TRBV29-1	TRBD2	TRBJ2-1	-	TGCAGCGTTACTAGCGAAGCATCCTACAATGAGCAGTTCTTC	CSVTSEASYNEQFF
TRBV5-1	-	TRBJ1-3	once	TGCGCCAGCTCCGCGACAGGCACCCGCGATGGAAACACCATATATTTT	CASSATGTRDGNTIYF
TRBV4-3	TRBD2	TRBJ2-3	-	TGCGCCAGCAGCCGGGGCCCAGCGGGAAGCACAGATACGCAGTATTTT	CASSRGPAGSTDTQYF
TRBV30	TRBD2	TRBJ2-3	once	TGTGCCTGGAGAACTAGCGGGAGAGATACGCAGTATTTT	CAWRTSGRDTQYF
TRBV4-2	-	TRBJ2-7	-	TGTGCCAGCAGCCAAGATTTGGGGCAGCAATCAAAGTGGCAGTACTTC	CASSQDLGQQSKWQYF
TRBV4-2	TRBD2	TRBJ2-7	-	TGTGCCAGCAGCCTGGGACTAGCAAACGAGCAGTACTTC	CASSLGLANEQYF